This T cell receptor (beta chain) was obtained from a study of blood T cells in healthy people across ages. Study-wide results and limits: Unsorted PBMCs prevented conclusive naive versus antigen-experienced comparison. Per million T cells, TCR beta diversity dropped roughly linearly as age increased.

It was with a sample-barcoded 5' primer and a J-beta primer mix that a second PCR of roughly 7 to 12 cycles was run. With 12 random nucleotides, a template-switch adaptor tagged each individual cDNA molecule. TCRdb re-derived calls from the 5' RACE reads in MiXCR, one entry per CDR3 protein. The sample records hundreds of thousands of distinct CDR3 sequences, 25% to 30% being singletons. This clonotype was picked up a small number of times. The antigen remains unidentified. The donors, healthy Caucasians from Russia, were aged about 6 to 90. Germline V gene lookup returns CDR1 GTSNPN and CDR2 SVGIG (reference sequence). Trimming shortened V by 0 bases and J by 6 bases, and 9 bases separated the two germline ends. This CDR3 spans 14 amino acids.

The clonotype originates from a woman older than 75 in good health. The sequenced material came from blood. V is TRBV30 and J is TRBJ1-6, with D possibly being TRBD1 (6 bases). This CDR3 reads CAWSVTGANSPLHF. In DNA, the CDR3 is TGTGCCTGGAGTGTAACGGGGGCTAATTCACCCCTCCACTTT.